The clone carrying this T cell receptor beta chain was seen many times. This record belongs to a study of T-cell reconstitution after alpha-beta-depleted transplantation in children. Preparation of the TCRbeta library was carried out with unique molecular identifiers. One entry per CDR3 protein, called by TCRdb with MiXCR from the PCR reads. The top ten clones hold 11% to 15% of a sample with 600,000 or so distinct CDR3 sequences, 23% of them seen once. The CDR3 length is 12 residues. V shed 3 bases and J shed 7 bases, with 13 bases lying between them. Germline CDR1 is GTSNPN and CDR2 is SVGIG (reference sequence).

This specimen was PBMCs, mostly from graft donor cells, taken 360 days after TCRalphabeta/CD19-depleted stem cell transplant. The clonotype originates from a boy under two years old who had a stem cell transplant for acute myeloid leukemia, so the T cells may come from the graft donor. V usage is TRBV30 and J usage is TRBJ2-7; possible D gene TRBD2, 5 bases. The CDR3 protein is CAWSRGPSEQYF. CDR3 nucleotides: TGTGCCTGGAGCCGCGGGCCATCTGAGCAGTACTTC.